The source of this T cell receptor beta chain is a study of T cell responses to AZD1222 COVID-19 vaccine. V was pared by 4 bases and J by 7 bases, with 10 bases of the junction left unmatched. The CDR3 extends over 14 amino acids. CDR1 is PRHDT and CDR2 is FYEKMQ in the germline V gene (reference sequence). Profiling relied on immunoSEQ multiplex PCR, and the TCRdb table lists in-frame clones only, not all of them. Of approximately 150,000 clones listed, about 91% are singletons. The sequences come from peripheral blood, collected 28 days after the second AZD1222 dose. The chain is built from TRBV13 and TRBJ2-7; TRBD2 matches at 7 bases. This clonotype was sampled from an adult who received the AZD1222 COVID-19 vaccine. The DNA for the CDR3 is TGTGCCAGCAGCTCCAATAGCGGGTTTGGGGAGCAGTACTTC. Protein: CASSSNSGFGEQYF. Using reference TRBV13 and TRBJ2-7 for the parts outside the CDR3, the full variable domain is AAGVIQSPRHLIKEKRETATLKCYPIPRHDTVYWYQQGPGQDPQFLISFYEKMQSDKGSIPDRFSAQQFSDYHSELNMSSLELGDSALYFCASSSNSGFGEQYFGPGTRLTVT.